This T cell receptor beta chain is drawn from a study of high-grade serous ovarian cancer treatment subgroups. The protocol was immunoSEQ multiplex PCR, while the TCRdb copy is restricted to in-frame clones and leaves out a portion. The repertoire holds 15,000 to 20,000 clones, with around 72% as singletons. CDR1 SGHVS and CDR2 FNYEAQ come from the germline V gene. V was cut by 0 bases and J by 3 bases, with 6 bases left in between. The CDR3 runs to 13 residues. Tumor samples were taken before definitive surgery or chemotherapy. This TCR came from a human donor with high-grade serous ovarian cancer. The sample consisted of tumor tissue. The chain couples TRBV7-6 to TRBJ2-7; D might be TRBD1 (5 bases). The CDR3 sequence: CASSLAQGYEQYF. CDR3 bases: TGTGCCAGCAGCTTAGCCCAGGGCTACGAGCAGTACTTC. The complete variable domain, with remaining parts taken from reference TRBV7-6 and TRBJ2-7, reads GAGVSQSPRYKVTKRGQDVALRCDPISGHVSLYWYRQALGQGPEFLTYFNYEAQQDKSGLPNDRFSAERPEGSISTLTIQRTEQRDSAMYRCASSLAQGYEQYFGPGTRLTVT.